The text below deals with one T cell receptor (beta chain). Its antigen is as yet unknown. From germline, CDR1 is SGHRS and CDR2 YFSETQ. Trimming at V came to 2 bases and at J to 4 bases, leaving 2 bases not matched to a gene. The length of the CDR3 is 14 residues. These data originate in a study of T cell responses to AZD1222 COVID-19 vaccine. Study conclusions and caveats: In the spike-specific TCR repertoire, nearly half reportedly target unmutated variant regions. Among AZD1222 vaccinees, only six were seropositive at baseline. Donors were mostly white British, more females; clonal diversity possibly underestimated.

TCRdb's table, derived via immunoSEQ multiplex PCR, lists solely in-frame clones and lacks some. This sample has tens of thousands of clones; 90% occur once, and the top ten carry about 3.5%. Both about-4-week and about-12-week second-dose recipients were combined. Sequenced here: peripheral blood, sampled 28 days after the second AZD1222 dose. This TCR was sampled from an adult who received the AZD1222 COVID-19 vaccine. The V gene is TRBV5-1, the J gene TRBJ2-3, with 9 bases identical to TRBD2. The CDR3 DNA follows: TGCGCCAGCAGCTTTAGCGGGAGAGCAGATACGCAGTATTTT. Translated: CASSFSGRADTQYF.